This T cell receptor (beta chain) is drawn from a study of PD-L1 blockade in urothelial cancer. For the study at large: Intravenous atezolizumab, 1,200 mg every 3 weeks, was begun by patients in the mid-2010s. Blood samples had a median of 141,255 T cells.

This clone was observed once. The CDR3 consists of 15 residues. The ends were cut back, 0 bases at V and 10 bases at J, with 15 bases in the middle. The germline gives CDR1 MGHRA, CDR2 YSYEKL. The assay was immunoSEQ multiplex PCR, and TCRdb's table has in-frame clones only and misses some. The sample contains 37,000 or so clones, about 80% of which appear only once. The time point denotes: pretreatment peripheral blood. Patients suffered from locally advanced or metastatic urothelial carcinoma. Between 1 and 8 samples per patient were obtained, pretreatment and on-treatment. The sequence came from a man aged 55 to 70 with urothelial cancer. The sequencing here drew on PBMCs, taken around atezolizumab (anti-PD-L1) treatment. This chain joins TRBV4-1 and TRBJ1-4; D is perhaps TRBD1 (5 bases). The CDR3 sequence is CASSQEGQGGGKLFF. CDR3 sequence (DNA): TGCGCCAGCAGCCAAGAAGGGCAGGGAGGCGGAAAACTGTTTTTT.